The rows below give T cell receptor beta chains drawn from one sample of a study of regulatory T cells in long-lasting Graves disease. A single record per CDR3 protein comes from TCRdb applying MiXCR to the multiplex PCR reads. The sample yields 400,000 to 450,000 distinct CDR3 sequences, roughly a quarter seen once. Sequencing used peripheral blood mononuclear cells (PBMCs), obtained when the disease was refractory, from a patient treated with antithyroid drugs. These receptors originate from a female donor with Graves disease. Both conserved end residues are part of each CDR3. A D gene is named only where the DNA matches it firmly. Clone size, where shown, is once, few, many, or a class for clones that have expanded.

D	J	size	V	DNA	CDR3
-	TRBJ2-3	few	TRBV30	TGTGCCTGGCTCAGCGGCACAGATACGCAGTATTTT	CAWLSGTDTQYF
-	TRBJ1-1	-	TRBV20-1	TGCAGTGCTAGAAAGGCAGCCGAAGCTTTCTTT	CSARKAAEAFF
TRBD2	TRBJ2-5	-	TRBV20-1	TGCAGTGCTAGAGATCAACTAGCGGGAGGGCGAGAGACCCAGTACTTC	CSARDQLAGGRETQYF
-	TRBJ1-4	-	TRBV7-2	TGTGCCAGCAGCTTAGAAGGGGCAGGGGAAAAACTGTTTTTT	CASSLEGAGEKLFF
-	TRBJ1-3	-	TRBV29-1	TGCAGCGTTGCTACTGGAAACACCATATATTTT	CSVATGNTIYF
TRBD2	TRBJ2-1	-	TRBV5-1	TGCGCCAGCAGCCAAGGAATCGGACTAGCGGGAGGCCATGAGCAGTTCTTC	CASSQGIGLAGGHEQFF
TRBD2	TRBJ2-2	few	TRBV7-2	TGTGCCAGCAGCCCCAGGACTAGCGGGGTCGCCGGGGAGCTGTTTTTT	CASSPRTSGVAGELFF
TRBD2	TRBJ2-2	-	TRBV7-8	TGTGCCAGCAGCTTAGGCGGGGTAGCGGGAGGAGTGAGCACCGGGGAGCTGTTTTTT	CASSLGGVAGGVSTGELFF
-	TRBJ1-1	few	TRBV10-3	TGTGCCATCAGTGAGAGACAGTCGAACACTGAAGCTTTCTTT	CAISERQSNTEAFF
-	TRBJ1-1	few	TRBV7-9	TGTGCCAGCAGCTTATCCCTCGGGAGGAACACTGAAGCTTTCTTT	CASSLSLGRNTEAFF
TRBD1	TRBJ1-2	many	TRBV27	TGTGCCAACTCGACAGGGAGAACTAACTATGGCTACACCTTC	CANSTGRTNYGYTF
TRBD2	TRBJ2-7	many	TRBV5-6	TGTGCCAGCAGATCCGCATTAGCGGGAGGTGCCTACGAGCAGTACTTC	CASRSALAGGAYEQYF
-	TRBJ1-1	many	TRBV28	TGTGCCAGCAGACGGGGGAACACTGAAGCTTTCTTT	CASRRGNTEAFF
-	TRBJ1-2	many	TRBV5-1	TGCGCCAGCAGCAATGGGACCTTTAACTATGGCTACACCTTC	CASSNGTFNYGYTF
-	TRBJ2-7	-	TRBV5-4	TGTGCCAGCAGCAGGGACTCGACTTTCTACGAGCAGTACTTC	CASSRDSTFYEQYF
-	TRBJ2-2	many	TRBV7-8	TGTGCCAGCAGCACAGGGACATCCACCGGGGAGCTGTTTTTT	CASSTGTSTGELFF
-	TRBJ1-1	many	TRBV15	TGTGCCACCAGCAGAGTGCAGATTCTCCACACTGAAGCTTTCTTT	CATSRVQILHTEAFF
-	TRBJ1-4	many	TRBV18	TGTGCCAGCTCACCACGTCGGACAGAAAATGAAAAACTGTTTTTT	CASSPRRTENEKLFF
-	TRBJ2-1	-	TRBV5-1	TGCGCCAGCAGCTTGGAGCTGGGGTCATACAATGAGCAGTTCTTC	CASSLELGSYNEQFF
-	TRBJ1-1	many	TRBV15	TGTGCCACCAGCAGAGAGACAGCGAACACTGAAGCTTTCTTT	CATSRETANTEAFF
TRBD1	TRBJ1-2	-	TRBV27	TGTGCCAGCAGAGGGACAGGCGTCCAGTATGGCTACACCTTC	CASRGTGVQYGYTF
-	TRBJ1-2	-	TRBV5-6	TGTGCCAGCGCCCTGGGAGAAAACTATGGCTACACCTTC	CASALGENYGYTF
-	TRBJ1-5	-	TRBV19	TGTGCCAGTAGTATTTTGGACCTAGGCCCGATGCACAATCAGCCCCAGCATTTT	CASSILDLGPMHNQPQHF
-	TRBJ2-7	-	TRBV20-1	TGCAGTGCTACGTTTTGGCAGCTTCCCTACGAGCAGTACTTC	CSATFWQLPYEQYF
-	TRBJ2-1	-	TRBV19	TGTGCCAGTAGCGGGAGTTATTACAATGAGCAGTTCTTC	CASSGSYYNEQFF
-	TRBJ2-7	-	TRBV5-1	TGCGCCAGCAGCTCCGTCGCTACTAGGAATTTCGACGAGCAGTACTTC	CASSSVATRNFDEQYF
TRBD2	TRBJ2-7	few	TRBV20-1	TGCAGTGCCGAAGCGGGAGGGTCGTACGAGCAGTACTTC	CSAEAGGSYEQYF
TRBD1	TRBJ2-7	few	TRBV9	TGTGCCAGCAGCGTGGGGGACAGACAGAACTCCTACGAGCAGTACTTC	CASSVGDRQNSYEQYF
-	TRBJ2-7	many	TRBV29-1	TGCAGCGTTGACGCAGACAGCTACGAGCAGTACTTC	CSVDADSYEQYF
-	TRBJ2-7	many	TRBV28	TGTGCCAGCAGTTTAGGGGGCGAGCAGCACTTC	CASSLGGEQHF
-	TRBJ2-7	many	TRBV28	TGTGCCAGCAGTTCTGGCGGGACATCCTCCTACGAGCAGTACTTC	CASSSGGTSSYEQYF
TRBD2	TRBJ2-7	few	TRBV5-5	TGTGCCAGCAGCTTGGCCGCGGGAGGAGTGTACGAGCAGTACTTC	CASSLAAGGVYEQYF
-	TRBJ1-1	many	TRBV2	TGTGCCAGCAATAGGGACCGTGATGCTGAAGCTTTCTTT	CASNRDRDAEAFF
-	TRBJ2-5	few	TRBV13	TGTGCCAGCAGCTTAGAGGCAGCCCAAGAGACCCAGTACTTC	CASSLEAAQETQYF
-	TRBJ2-5	few	TRBV7-3	TGTGCCAGCAGTTACAATCAGAGGGAGACCCAGTACTTC	CASSYNQRETQYF
TRBD1	TRBJ1-1	many	TRBV20-1	TGCAGTGCTAGTCCGGGACAGGGTTTGAACACTGAAGCTTTCTTT	CSASPGQGLNTEAFF
TRBD1	TRBJ1-6	few	TRBV5-1	TGCGCCAGCCGCGGACAGGATAATTCACCCCTCCACTTT	CASRGQDNSPLHF
-	TRBJ1-2	few	TRBV6-2/TRBV6-3	TGTGCCAGCACCAACGGGGGACCCTACACCTTC	CASTNGGPYTF
TRBD1	TRBJ2-5	-	TRBV7-8	TGTGCCAGCAGCTTAATGGACAGGCAAGAGACCCAGTACTTC	CASSLMDRQETQYF
TRBD1	TRBJ1-1	-	TRBV9	TGTGCCAGCAGCGTCTACAGACAGGGAAAGAACACTGAAGCTTTCTTT	CASSVYRQGKNTEAFF
TRBD1	TRBJ2-2	-	TRBV12-5	TGTGCTAGTGGTTTGACAGGGGGCGGAACCGGGGAGCTGTTTTTT	CASGLTGGGTGELFF
TRBD2	TRBJ2-7	few	TRBV10-3	TGTGCCATCAGTGCGGCTAGCGGGAGCTACGAGCAGTACTTC	CAISAASGSYEQYF
TRBD2	TRBJ2-1	-	TRBV7-2	TGTGCCAGCAGCTTAGGGGCCTCGGCGGGAGTGTCTTACAATGAGCAGTTCTTC	CASSLGASAGVSYNEQFF
-	TRBJ2-5	many	TRBV7-8	TGTGCCAGCAGCTTATTTCTCGGAGAGACCCAGTACTTC	CASSLFLGETQYF
TRBD1	TRBJ1-3	-	TRBV28	TGTGCCAGCAGTCCCGGGACAGGTATGTACTCTGGAAACACCATATATTTT	CASSPGTGMYSGNTIYF
-	TRBJ1-1	many	TRBV7-3	TGTGCCAAACTAGCAGGGGCAAGACTTGAAGCTTTCTTT	CAKLAGARLEAFF
TRBD2	TRBJ2-1	few	TRBV2	TGTGCCAGGCAAGCGGGAGTTAATCTTGACAATGAGCAGTTCTTC	CARQAGVNLDNEQFF
TRBD1	TRBJ1-2	-	TRBV10-3	TGTGCCATCAGTGAACTGGACAGGGATGGCTACACCTTC	CAISELDRDGYTF
-	TRBJ1-4	many	TRBV12-3/TRBV12-4	TGTGCCAGCAGACCGACAACTAATGAAAAACTGTTTTTT	CASRPTTNEKLFF
-	TRBJ1-1	few	TRBV29-1	TGCAGCGTTGAAGTTGACAGTGAATGGGGAACTTTCTTT	CSVEVDSEWGTFF
-	TRBJ2-4	few	TRBV28	TGTGCCAGCAGTGGGCAGTTGTTGGCCAAAAACATTCAGTACTTC	CASSGQLLAKNIQYF
-	TRBJ1-5	-	TRBV12-3/TRBV12-4	TGTGCCAGCAGCCCCGACGGGGATCAGCCCCAGCATTTT	CASSPDGDQPQHF
-	TRBJ2-7	many	TRBV7-2	TGTGCCAGCAGCTCGGTCGGGACTTCTCGGGCCTACGAGCAGTACTTC	CASSSVGTSRAYEQYF
-	TRBJ1-1	-	TRBV4-1	TGCGCCAGCAGCACGCCAGGGGTAAGGGTGAACACTGAAGCTTTCTTT	CASSTPGVRVNTEAFF
-	TRBJ1-5	-	TRBV27	TGTGCCAGCAGTTTTTCACCAGTAGGGGTCGGTGGCAATCAGCCCCAGCATTTT	CASSFSPVGVGGNQPQHF